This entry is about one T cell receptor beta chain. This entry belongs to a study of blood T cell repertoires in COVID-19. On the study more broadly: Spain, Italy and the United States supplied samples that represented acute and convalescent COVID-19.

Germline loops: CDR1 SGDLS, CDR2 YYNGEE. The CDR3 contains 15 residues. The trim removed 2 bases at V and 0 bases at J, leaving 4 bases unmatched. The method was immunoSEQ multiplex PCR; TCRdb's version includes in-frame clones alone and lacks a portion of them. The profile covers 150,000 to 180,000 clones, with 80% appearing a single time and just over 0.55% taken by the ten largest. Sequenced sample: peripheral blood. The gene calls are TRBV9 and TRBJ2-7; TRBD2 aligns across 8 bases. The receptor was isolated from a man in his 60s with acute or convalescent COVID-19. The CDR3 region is CASSVGGGNSYEQYF. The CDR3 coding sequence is TGTGCCAGCAGCGTCGGCGGGGGGAACTCCTACGAGCAGTACTTC.